The 21 T cell receptor beta chains given below trace back to one sample, sequenced in a study of low-dose radiotherapy and immunotherapy resistance in tumors. First-strand cDNA relied on TRAV- and TRBV-specific primers spanning alpha and beta chains. It was with a constant-region primer and a V-primer adapter that TCRs were amplified over roughly 19 PCR cycles. TCRdb called the reads again in MiXCR, with one record for every CDR3 protein. The sample yields approximately 14,000 distinct CDR3 sequences, roughly 70% seen once. These receptors all come from a human donor with advanced metastatic prostate, ovarian, gallbladder or colorectal cancer (not recorded which). This table probably holds off-target reads from a library built for another chain.

The gene calls are TRBV20-1 and TRBJ1-2, with no clear D. This CDR3 spans 13 amino acids. CDR1 and CDR2 (germline): DFQATT, SNEGSKA (reference sequence). With 1 base removed from V and 4 bases from J, the gap between germline ends came to 10 bases. CDR3 coding DNA: TGCAGTGCTAGAGGTTGGGGTCCCTATGGCTACACCTTC. This codes for CSARGWGPYGYTF.

The chain links TRBV3-1 to TRBJ2-7; TRBD2 matches at 7 bases. Germline V gives CDR1 LGHDT, CDR2 YNNKEL (reference sequence). The CDR3 has 14 amino acids. The V gene end was trimmed by 1 base and the J gene end by 3 bases; junction bases not matched to a gene: 3. The CDR3, as DNA: TGTGCCAGCAGCCAAGCGGGGGGAATCTACGAGCAGTACTTC. Encoded protein: CASSQAGGIYEQYF.

The chain recombines TRBV19 with TRBJ1-2; D remains unclear. This CDR3 has 13 amino acids. Germline V gives CDR1 LNHDA, CDR2 SQIVND (reference sequence). V was shortened by 6 bases and J by 6 bases, with 14 bases between the two germline ends. The CDR3 region has the DNA TGTGCCAGTAGCGTGACCGGAGATGATGGCTACACCTTC. Protein sequence: CASSVTGDDGYTF.

Only one count was recorded for this clonotype. The chain recombines TRBV20-1 with TRBJ2-2; TRBD2 matches at 7 bases. Per germline, CDR1 DFQATT and CDR2 SNEGSKA (reference sequence). The J segment lost 5 bases and the V segment lost 3 bases, leaving 9 bases of the junction unmatched. The CDR3 contains 15 residues. In nucleotides, the CDR3 is TGCAGTGCTAGGTCCAGCGGGGAAATTACCGGGGAGCTGTTTTTT. Translation: CSARSSGEITGELFF.

This chain uses TRBV12-5 with TRBJ2-3; D possibly corresponds to TRBD1 (5 bases). V was pared by 5 bases and J by 3 bases, with 6 bases between. Germline CDR1 reads LGHNT; CDR2 reads FRNRAP. This CDR3 region has 12 residues. The CDR3 loop is CASGGATDTQYF. The CDR3 DNA sequence: TGTGCTAGTGGTGGGGCAACAGATACGCAGTATTTT.

This sequence joins TRBV6-8 and TRBJ1-6, with a weak D call TRBD1 (5 bases). This CDR3 has 14 amino acids. Germline assignment: CDR1 MNHGY and CDR2 SAAAGT. Trimming shortened V by 8 bases and J by 7 bases, and 15 bases separated the two germline ends. CDR3 amino acids: CASWGQSANSPLHF. The CDR3 DNA sequence: TGTGCCAGCTGGGGCCAGTCCGCGAATTCACCCCTCCACTTT.

There are a few counts of this clonotype. The chain employs TRBV6-1 and TRBJ1-6; the D is unclear. The CDR3 is made up of 14 amino acids. Trimming removed 6 bases at V and 3 bases at J, with 9 bases between. Germline CDR1 reads MNHNS; CDR2 reads SASEGT. The CDR3 DNA is TGTGCCAGCAGAGAAATGTTCTATAATTCACCCCTCCACTTT. This gives the protein CASREMFYNSPLHF.

The genes are TRBV5-4 and TRBJ2-3; 7 bases are a match to TRBD2. The germline gives CDR1 SGHNT, CDR2 YYREEE (reference sequence). The CDR3 is made up of 15 amino acids. Trimming took 6 bases from V and 0 from J; bases not matched to a gene: 7. CDR3 nucleotides: TGTGCCAGCACGCTAGCGGTCTCTAGCACAGATACGCAGTATTTT. Translation gives CASTLAVSSTDTQYF.

This clonotype is a singleton in its sample. The rearrangement links TRBV11-2 to TRBJ2-7; 7 positions match TRBD1. CDR3 length equals 15 residues. The germline gives CDR1 SGHAT, CDR2 FQNNGV. Trimming cost V 5 bases and J 6 bases; bases outside gene matches: 13. The CDR3 DNA reads as TGTGCCAGCAGCCTACCGGGACAGACACCTTTCGAGCAGTACTTC. It is translated as CASSLPGQTPFEQYF.

The V gene is TRBV13, the J gene TRBJ2-7; tentative D call: TRBD2 (6 bases). CDR1 is PRHDT, CDR2 FYEKMQ, per germline (reference sequence). Trimming cost V 5 bases and J 4 bases, with 15 bases left between them. The CDR3 is made up of 14 amino acids. The chain's CDR3 is CASSPLLGGYEQYF. CDR3 DNA sequence: TGTGCCAGCAGCCCACTCCTGGGGGGATACGAGCAGTACTTC.

This chain uses TRBV13 with TRBJ1-1; D not resolved. This CDR3 comprises 14 residues. Trimming stripped 4 bases from V and 4 bases from J, with 13 bases between. CDR1 is PRHDT, CDR2 FYEKMQ, per germline (reference sequence). The CDR3 here is CASSSGEEVTEAFF. The CDR3 nucleotides read TGTGCCAGCAGCTCCGGGGAAGAAGTCACTGAAGCTTTCTTT. The complete variable domain, with remaining parts taken from reference TRBV13 and TRBJ1-1, reads AAGVIQSPRHLIKEKRETATLKCYPIPRHDTVYWYQQGPGQDPQFLISFYEKMQSDKGSIPDRFSAQQFSDYHSELNMSSLELGDSALYFCASSSGEEVTEAFFGQGTRLTVV.

This clonotype has only a few counts. The chain recombines TRBV6-8 with TRBJ2-5, with 7 positions matching TRBD2. The CDR3 loop spans 15 amino acids. Germline CDR1 is MNHGY and CDR2 is SAAAGT. After removal of 4 bases from V and 7 bases from J, the junction contained 12 bases not matched to a gene. The CDR3 sequence: CASSSSGIGGGTQYF. The CDR3 DNA sequence: TGTGCCAGCAGTTCCTCAGGCATTGGGGGGGGGACCCAGTACTTC.

The rearrangement uses TRBV12-3 or TRBV12-4 and TRBJ1-6; D gene ambiguous. Between the trimmed V and J ends, which lost 11 bases and 6 bases, there was a span of 17 bases. This CDR3 is 14 amino acids long. CDR3 amino acids: CAHSAGRLNSPLHF. The CDR3, as DNA: TGTGCCCATTCCGCGGGCAGACTTAATTCACCCCTCCACTTT.

The chain links TRBV3-1 to TRBJ2-7, with unresolved D. The CDR3 extends over 15 amino acids. In germline, CDR1 is LGHDT, CDR2 YNNKEL (reference sequence). V was clipped by 3 bases and J by 3 bases, with 15 bases between them. In nucleotides, the CDR3 is TGTGCCAGCAGCCAGGGCCCCTCTGATATCTACGAGCAGTACTTC. It encodes CASSQGPSDIYEQYF.

The chain recombines TRBV12-3 or TRBV12-4 with TRBJ2-3; D might be TRBD2 (6 bases). The CDR3 sequence is 15 residues long. With 6 bases removed from V and 0 bases from J, the gap between germline ends came to 13 bases. The DNA of the CDR3 is TGTGCCAGCAGCCATGAGCGGGCTAGCACAGATACGCAGTATTTT. Its protein product is CASSHERASTDTQYF.

The chain recombines TRBV4-2 with TRBJ2-7; TRBD2 is a possible D gene (6 bases). The germline V gene has CDR1 LGHNA and CDR2 YNFKEQ. The CDR3 sequence is 15 residues long. V was clipped by 0 bases and J by 5 bases, with 14 bases between them. The CDR3 bases are TGTGCCAGCAGCCAAGAGGCAGGGACTTACAACGAGCAGTACTTC. Encoded protein: CASSQEAGTYNEQYF.

This clonotype has just a few counts. This chain connects TRBV5-1 to TRBJ2-2; tentative D call: TRBD1 (5 bases). The CDR3 is 15 residues long. Germline-derived CDR1 and CDR2 are SGHRS and YFSETQ. With 0 bases removed from V and 4 bases from J, the gap between germline ends came to 10 bases. CDR3 in amino acids: CASSLVREPTGELFF. DNA of the CDR3: TGCGCCAGCAGCTTGGTCAGGGAACCCACCGGGGAGCTGTTTTTT.

The chain is built from TRBV25-1 and TRBJ1-1; TRBD1 matches 8 bases. Germline lookup yields CDR1 MGHDK and CDR2 SYGVNS. The CDR3 sequence is 13 residues long. After removal of 8 bases from V and 4 bases from J, the junction contained 6 bases not matched to a gene. The CDR3 bases are TGTGCCAGCCAGGACAGGGCTGTCACTGAAGCTTTCTTT. Translated, it gives CASQDRAVTEAFF.

The chain joins TRBV5-1 to TRBJ2-7; TRBD1 or TRBD2 may be the D gene (5 bases each). The V gene's germline CDR1 is SGHRS and CDR2 YFSETQ. The length of the CDR3 is 15 residues. V lost 4 bases to trimming and J lost 2 bases, with 16 bases between them. The CDR3 DNA follows: TGCGCCAGCAGCCAGTCTGGGACGGCCACCTACGAGCAGTACTTC. This codes for CASSQSGTATYEQYF.

This clonotype has more than one count but fewer than ten. The chain couples TRBV2 to TRBJ2-5; a weak D match, TRBD2 (6 bases). Germline CDR1 SNHLY, CDR2 FYNNEI. The CDR3 totals 15 residues. V lost 4 bases and J 7 bases, leaving 19 bases between the germline ends. The CDR3: CASSVGPGDLGTQYF. The CDR3 nucleotides are TGTGCCAGCAGTGTTGGTCCGGGGGACCTTGGGACCCAGTACTTC.

This clonotype was counted only a few times. The V gene is TRBV2, the J gene TRBJ1-1; 7 bases are a match to TRBD1. The V and J ends lost 7 bases and 1 base, in that order; junction bases with no gene match: 3. The CDR3 totals 13 residues. Germline V lookup: CDR1 SNHLY, CDR2 FYNNEI. CDR3 residues: CASTQGENTEAFF. CDR3 DNA sequence: TGTGCCAGCACCCAGGGGGAGAACACTGAAGCTTTCTTT.